The present entry profiles one T cell receptor beta chain with its context. The data derive from a study of blood T cell repertoires in COVID-19. Study in general: The United States, Italy and Spain supplied acute and convalescent COVID-19 samples.

TCRdb keeps only in-frame clones here, not all; method: immunoSEQ multiplex PCR. This table has 500,000 to 600,000 clones, roughly 89% appearing once. CDR3 length: 14 residues. The germline V gene has CDR1 SEHNR and CDR2 FQNEAQ (reference sequence). The rearrangement links TRBV7-9 to TRBJ1-5, with 7 bases lining up with TRBD1. This sequence originates from a woman aged 50 to 60 with COVID-19, enrolled during active disease. Source material: peripheral blood. Written as DNA, the CDR3 is TGTGAAATACCAGGGGGACCCTCAAGTCAGCCCCAGCATTTT. It encodes CEIPGGPSSQPQHF.